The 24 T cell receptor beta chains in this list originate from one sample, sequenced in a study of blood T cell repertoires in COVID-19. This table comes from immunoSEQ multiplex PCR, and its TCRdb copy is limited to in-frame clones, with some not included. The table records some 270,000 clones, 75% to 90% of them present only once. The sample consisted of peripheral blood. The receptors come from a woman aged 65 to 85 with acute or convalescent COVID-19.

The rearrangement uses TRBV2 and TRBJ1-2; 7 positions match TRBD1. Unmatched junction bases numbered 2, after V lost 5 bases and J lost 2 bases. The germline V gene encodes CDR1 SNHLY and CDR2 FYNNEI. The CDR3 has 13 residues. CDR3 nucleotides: TGTGCCAGCAGTTTGGACAGGAACTATGGCTACACCTTC. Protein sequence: CASSLDRNYGYTF.

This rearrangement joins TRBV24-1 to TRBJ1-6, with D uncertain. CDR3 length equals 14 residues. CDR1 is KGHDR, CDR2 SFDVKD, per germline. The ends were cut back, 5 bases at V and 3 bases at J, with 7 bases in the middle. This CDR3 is CATSAGSYNSPLHF. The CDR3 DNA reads TGTGCCACCAGTGCGGGGAGCTATAATTCACCCCTCCACTTT.

CDR3 bases: TGTGCCAGCAGTTCTTTCCTAGCGGGGGGCACAGATACGCAGTATTTT. Amino acids: CASSSFLAGGTDTQYF. The genes are TRBV6-6 and TRBJ2-3; 10 nucleotides match TRBD2. Germline lookup yields CDR1 MNHNY and CDR2 SVGAGI (reference sequence). V was clipped by 4 bases and J by 1 base; unmatched bases: 5. The CDR3 has 16 amino acids.

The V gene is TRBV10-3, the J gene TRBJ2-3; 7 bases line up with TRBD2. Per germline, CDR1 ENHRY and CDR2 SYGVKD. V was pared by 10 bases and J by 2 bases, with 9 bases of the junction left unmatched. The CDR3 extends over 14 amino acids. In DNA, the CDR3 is TGTGCCACTGCTCTGGCGGGGGACACAGATACGCAGTATTTT. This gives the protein CATALAGDTDTQYF.

This chain's CDR3 is CASSRALGQYTDTQYF. In DNA, the CDR3 is TGCGCCAGCAGCCGCGCCCTGGGACAGTACACAGATACGCAGTATTTT. This chain joins TRBV4-1 and TRBJ2-3; 7 bases are shared with TRBD1. This CDR3 contains 16 residues. The V gene end was trimmed by 4 bases and the J gene end by 2 bases; junction bases not matched to a gene: 9. The germline V gene has CDR1 MGHRA and CDR2 YSYEKL.

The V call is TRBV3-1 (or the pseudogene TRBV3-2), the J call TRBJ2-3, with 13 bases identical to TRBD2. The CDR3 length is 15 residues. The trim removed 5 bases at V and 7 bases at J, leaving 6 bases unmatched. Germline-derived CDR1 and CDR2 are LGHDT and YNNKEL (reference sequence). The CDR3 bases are TGTGCCAGCAGCTCGACTAGCGGGGGGCGGAATACGCAGTATTTT. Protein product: CASSSTSGGRNTQYF.

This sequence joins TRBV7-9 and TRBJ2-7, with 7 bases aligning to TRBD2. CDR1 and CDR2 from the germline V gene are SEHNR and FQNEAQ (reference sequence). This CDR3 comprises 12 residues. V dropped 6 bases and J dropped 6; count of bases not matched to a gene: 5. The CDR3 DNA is TGTGCCAGCAGTCCACTAGCGAGCGAGCAGTACTTC. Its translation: CASSPLASEQYF.

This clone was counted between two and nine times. The CDR3 protein is CASSRGSREAFF. CDR3 DNA sequence: TGTGCCAGCAGCCGAGGCAGCAGAGAAGCTTTCTTT. The chain recombines TRBV3-1 (or the pseudogene TRBV3-2) with TRBJ1-1, with D unclear. With 4 bases removed from V and 8 bases from J, the gap between germline ends came to 11 bases. Germline-derived CDR1 and CDR2 are LGHDT and YNNKEL (reference sequence). The CDR3 consists of 12 residues.

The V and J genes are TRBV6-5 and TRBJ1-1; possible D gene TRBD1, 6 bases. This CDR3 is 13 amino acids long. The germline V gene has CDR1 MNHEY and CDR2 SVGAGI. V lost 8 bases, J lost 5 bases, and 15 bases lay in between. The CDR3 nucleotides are TGTGCCAGCCGATCCAGGGGAACAACTGAAGCTTTCTTT. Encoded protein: CASRSRGTTEAFF.

This chain's CDR3 is CASSMRQKYAAFF. The CDR3 nucleotides read TGTGCCAGTAGTATGAGGCAGAAATATGCAGCTTTCTTT. The rearrangement uses TRBV19 and TRBJ1-1; D gene ambiguous. V lost 3 bases, J lost 10 bases, and 15 bases lay in between. The V gene's germline CDR1 is LNHDA and CDR2 SQIVND (reference sequence). The CDR3 is 13 residues long.

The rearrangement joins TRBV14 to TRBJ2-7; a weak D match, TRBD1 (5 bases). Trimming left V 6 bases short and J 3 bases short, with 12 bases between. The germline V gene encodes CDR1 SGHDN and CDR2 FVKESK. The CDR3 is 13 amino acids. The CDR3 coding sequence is TGTGCCAGCAGACAGGACGGCCACTACGAGCAGTACTTC. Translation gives CASRQDGHYEQYF.

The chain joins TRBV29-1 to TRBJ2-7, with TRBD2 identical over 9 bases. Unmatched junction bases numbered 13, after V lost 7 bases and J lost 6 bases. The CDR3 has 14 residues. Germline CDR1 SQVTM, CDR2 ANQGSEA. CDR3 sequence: CSAYRSGGGTEQYF. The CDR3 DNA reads TGCAGCGCCTACCGTAGCGGGGGAGGGACCGAGCAGTACTTC.

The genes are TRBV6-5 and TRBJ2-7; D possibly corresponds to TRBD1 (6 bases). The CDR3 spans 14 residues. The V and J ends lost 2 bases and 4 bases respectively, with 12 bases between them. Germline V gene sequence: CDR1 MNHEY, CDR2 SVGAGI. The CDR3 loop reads CASSYGTGNYEQYF. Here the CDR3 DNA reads TGTGCCAGCAGTTACGGCACAGGGAATTACGAGCAGTACTTC.

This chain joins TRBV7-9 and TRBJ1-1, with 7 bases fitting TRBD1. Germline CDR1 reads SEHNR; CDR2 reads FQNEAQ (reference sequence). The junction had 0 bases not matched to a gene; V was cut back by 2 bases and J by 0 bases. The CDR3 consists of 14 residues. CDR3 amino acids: CASSLTGVNTEAFF. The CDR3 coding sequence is TGTGCCAGCAGCTTAACAGGGGTGAACACTGAAGCTTTCTTT.

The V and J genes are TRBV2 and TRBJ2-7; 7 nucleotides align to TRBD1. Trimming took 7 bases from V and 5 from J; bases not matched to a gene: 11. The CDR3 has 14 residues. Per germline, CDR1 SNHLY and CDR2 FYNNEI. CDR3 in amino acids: CASTLIWDSHEQYF. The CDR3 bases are TGTGCCAGCACTCTCATCTGGGACAGTCACGAGCAGTACTTC.

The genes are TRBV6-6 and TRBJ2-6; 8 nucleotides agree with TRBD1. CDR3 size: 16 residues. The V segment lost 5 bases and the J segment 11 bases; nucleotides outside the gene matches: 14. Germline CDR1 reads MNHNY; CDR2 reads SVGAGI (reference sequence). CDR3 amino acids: CASSHGTGVRLDVLTF. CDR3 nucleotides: TGTGCCAGCAGTCATGGGACAGGTGTTCGTCTAGACGTCCTGACTTTC.

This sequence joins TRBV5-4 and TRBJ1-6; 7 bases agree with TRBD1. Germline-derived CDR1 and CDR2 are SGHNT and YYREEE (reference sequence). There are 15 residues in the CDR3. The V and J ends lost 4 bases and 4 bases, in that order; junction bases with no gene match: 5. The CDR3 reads CASSIQGLYNSPLHF. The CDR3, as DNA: TGTGCCAGCAGCATACAGGGGCTGTATAATTCACCCCTCCACTTT.

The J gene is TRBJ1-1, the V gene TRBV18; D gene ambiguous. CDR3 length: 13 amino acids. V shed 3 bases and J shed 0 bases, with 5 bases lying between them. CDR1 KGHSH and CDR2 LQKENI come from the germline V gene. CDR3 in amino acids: CASSPTMNTEAFF. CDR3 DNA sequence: TGTGCCAGCTCACCGACAATGAACACTGAAGCTTTCTTT.

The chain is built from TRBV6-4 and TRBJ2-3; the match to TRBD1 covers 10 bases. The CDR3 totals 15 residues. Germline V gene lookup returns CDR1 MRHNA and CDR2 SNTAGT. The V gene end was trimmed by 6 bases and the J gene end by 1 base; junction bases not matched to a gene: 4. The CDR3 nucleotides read TGTGCCAGCAGGAGGGGACAGGGGCGCACAGATACGCAGTATTTT. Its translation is CASRRGQGRTDTQYF.

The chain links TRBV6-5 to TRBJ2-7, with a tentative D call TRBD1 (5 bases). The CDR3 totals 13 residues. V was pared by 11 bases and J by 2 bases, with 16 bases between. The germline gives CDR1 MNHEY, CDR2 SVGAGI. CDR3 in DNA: TGTGCCTCCACGCTGGGGCAGGCCTACGAGCAGTACTTC. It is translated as CASTLGQAYEQYF.

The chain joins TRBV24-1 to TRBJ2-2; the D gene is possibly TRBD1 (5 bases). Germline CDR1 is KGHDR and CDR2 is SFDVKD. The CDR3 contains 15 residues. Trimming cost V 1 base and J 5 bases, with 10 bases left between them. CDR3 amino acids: CATSDFREGTGELFF. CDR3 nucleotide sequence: TGTGCCACCAGTGATTTCAGGGAAGGGACCGGGGAGCTGTTTTTT.

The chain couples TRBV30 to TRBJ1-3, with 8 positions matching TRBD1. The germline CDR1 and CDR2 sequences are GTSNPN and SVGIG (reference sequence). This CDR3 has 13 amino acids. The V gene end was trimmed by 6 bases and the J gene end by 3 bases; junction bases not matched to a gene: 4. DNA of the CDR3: TGTGCCTGCCCAGGGGGCTTTGGAAACACCATATATTTT. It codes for CACPGGFGNTIYF.

CDR3 coding DNA: TGTGCCAGCGAGACCCTTCTGGGGGCTGATGGCTACACCTTC. This encodes CASETLLGADGYTF. The chain combines TRBV28 with TRBJ1-2; D is perhaps TRBD1 (6 bases). Germline CDR1 MDHEN, CDR2 SYDVKM. The CDR3 is made up of 14 amino acids. Trimming removed 8 bases from V and 6 bases from J, with 19 bases in between.

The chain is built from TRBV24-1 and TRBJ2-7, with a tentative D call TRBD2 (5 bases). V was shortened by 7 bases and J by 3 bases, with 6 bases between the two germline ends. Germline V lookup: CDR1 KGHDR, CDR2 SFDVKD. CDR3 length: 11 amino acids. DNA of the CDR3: TGTGCCACCAGCGACTACTACGAGCAGTACTTC. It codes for CATSDYYEQYF.